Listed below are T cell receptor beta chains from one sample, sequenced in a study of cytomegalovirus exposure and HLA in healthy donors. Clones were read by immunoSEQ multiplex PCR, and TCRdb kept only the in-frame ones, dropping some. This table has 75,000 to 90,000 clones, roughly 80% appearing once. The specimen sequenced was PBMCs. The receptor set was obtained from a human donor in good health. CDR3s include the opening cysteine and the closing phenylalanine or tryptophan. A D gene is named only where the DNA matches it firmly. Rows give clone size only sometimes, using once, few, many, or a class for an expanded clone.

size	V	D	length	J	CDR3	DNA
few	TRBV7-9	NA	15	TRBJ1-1	CASSLARGLNTEAFF	TGTGCCAGCAGCTTAGCGCGGGGGTTGAACACTGAAGCTTTCTTT
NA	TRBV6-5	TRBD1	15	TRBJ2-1	CASSRGGSKVLEQFF	TGTGCCAGCAGTCGAGGGGGCAGCAAGGTCCTTGAGCAGTTCTTC
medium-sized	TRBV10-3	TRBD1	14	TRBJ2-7	CAIMDRDGAYEQYF	TGTGCCATCATGGACAGGGATGGAGCCTACGAGCAGTACTTC
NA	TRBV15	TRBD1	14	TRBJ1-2	CATSRDNRGYGYTF	TGTGCCACCAGCAGAGATAACAGGGGATATGGCTACACCTTC
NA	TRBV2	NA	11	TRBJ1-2	CASGGIWGYTF	TGTGCCAGCGGCGGGATCTGGGGCTACACCTTC
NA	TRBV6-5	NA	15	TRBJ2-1	CASSYSGRTYNEQFF	TGTGCCAGCAGTTACTCTGGCAGGACCTACAATGAGCAGTTCTTC
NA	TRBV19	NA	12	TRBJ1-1	CASTGVNTEAFF	TGTGCCAGTACGGGGGTGAACACTGAAGCTTTCTTT
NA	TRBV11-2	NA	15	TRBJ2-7	CASSLEGRGSYEQYF	TGTGCCAGCAGCTTAGAGGGTCGGGGTTCCTACGAGCAGTACTTC
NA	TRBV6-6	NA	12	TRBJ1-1	CASSYEDTEAFF	TGTGCCAGCAGTTACGAGGACACTGAAGCTTTCTTT
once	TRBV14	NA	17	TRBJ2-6	CASSQDRLSAGANVLTF	TGTGCCAGCAGCCAAGATCGTTTAAGCGCTGGGGCCAACGTCCTGACTTTC
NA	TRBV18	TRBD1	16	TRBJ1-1	CASSPPGTGMNTEAFF	TGTGCCAGCTCACCACCGGGGACAGGGATGAACACTGAAGCTTTCTTT
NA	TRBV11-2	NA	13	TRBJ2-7	CASSLGPRYEQYF	TGTGCCAGCAGCTTAGGGCCCCGATACGAGCAGTACTTC